The 18 T cell receptor beta chains reported below all come from one sample, sequenced in a study of cytomegalovirus exposure and HLA in healthy donors. The PCR was carried out with 60 Vbeta primers and 13 Jbeta primers. This table comes from immunoSEQ multiplex PCR, and its TCRdb copy is limited to in-frame clones, with some not included. Of fewer than 150,000 clones listed, 60% to 85% are singletons. Specimen: PBMCs. The receptors here all came from a woman aged 40 to 49 in good health and CMV-seropositive.

The chain couples TRBV30 to TRBJ1-1; D uncertain. Trimming removed 3 bases from V and 6 bases from J, with 14 bases in between. CDR1 GTSNPN and CDR2 SVGIG come from the germline V gene (reference sequence). This CDR3 comprises 13 residues. CDR3 sequence (DNA): TGTGCCTGGAGCCTTACTCCTAACGCTGAAGCTTTCTTT. As protein: CAWSLTPNAEAFF.

CDR3 nucleotides: TGTGCCAGCAGTGAAGGGGGGACAGGGGTCGAAAAACTGTTTTTT. It yields the protein CASSEGGTGVEKLFF. The chain is built from TRBV6-4 and TRBJ1-4; 10 bases align to TRBD1. The CDR3 consists of 15 residues. Trimming removed 3 bases from V and 8 bases from J; junction bases left unmatched: 6. The germline V gene has CDR1 MRHNA and CDR2 SNTAGT.

This clone was seen just once. This chain connects TRBV10-2 to TRBJ2-3, with TRBD2 matching over 13 bases. Trimming cost V 6 bases and J 0 bases; bases outside gene matches: 3. Germline V CDR1 and CDR2: WSHSY, SAAADI. The CDR3 sequence is 16 residues long. The CDR3 spells CASRVTSGRSTDTQYF. Here the CDR3 DNA reads TGCGCCAGCAGGGTGACTAGCGGGAGGAGCACAGATACGCAGTATTTT.

The V and J genes are TRBV6-6 and TRBJ2-5; D uncertain. Trimming cost V 5 bases and J 7 bases, with 11 bases left between them. Germline-derived CDR1 and CDR2 are MNHNY and SVGAGI (reference sequence). There are 12 residues in the CDR3. CDR3: CASSDGRGTQYF. In nucleotides, the CDR3 is TGTGCCAGCAGTGACGGAAGAGGGACCCAGTACTTC.

This chain connects TRBV9 to TRBJ2-7; 7 bases are shared with TRBD2. V lost 4 bases and J lost 2; bases outside the gene matches: 6. Per the germline V gene, CDR1 is SGDLS and CDR2 is YYNGEE. The CDR3 length is 14 residues. The CDR3: CASSPESGTYEQYF. The CDR3 DNA follows: TGTGCCAGCAGCCCCGAAAGCGGGACCTACGAGCAGTACTTC. Complete variable domain (other parts from reference TRBV9 and TRBJ2-7): DSGVTQTPKHLITATGQRVTLRCSPRSGDLSVYWYQQSLDQGLQFLIQYYNGEERAKGNILERFSAQQFPDLHSELNLSSLELGDSALYFCASSPESGTYEQYFGPGTRLTVT.

This clone is a singleton in its sample. The chain has TRBV7-3 and TRBJ2-1; 8 bases fit TRBD1. Trimming at V came to 2 bases and at J to 2 bases, leaving 2 bases not matched to a gene. The CDR3 has 15 residues. CDR1 and CDR2 from the germline V gene are SGHTA and FQGTGA. CDR3 in amino acids: CASSLATGAYNEQFF. Written as DNA, the CDR3 is TGTGCCAGCAGCTTAGCGACAGGGGCCTACAATGAGCAGTTCTTC.

The chain combines TRBV7-2 with TRBJ2-5; tentatively, D is TRBD1 (6 bases). Looked up from germline, CDR1 is SGHTA and CDR2 is FQGNSA. The CDR3 has 13 amino acids. Trimming cost V 5 bases and J 3 bases, with 10 bases left between them. This CDR3 reads CASSLDRKETQYF. CDR3 sequence (DNA): TGTGCCAGCAGCCTCGACAGGAAAGAGACCCAGTACTTC.

This clone was picked up one time. The rearrangement links TRBV30 to TRBJ1-4; TRBD1 agrees at 7 bases. J gave up 6 bases and V 0 bases, and 4 bases lay outside the gene matches. This CDR3 region has 14 residues. The V gene's germline CDR1 is GTSNPN and CDR2 SVGIG (reference sequence). CDR3 nucleotides: TGTGCCTGGAGTGTAGGCCAGGGGGATGAAAAACTGTTTTTT. Protein product: CAWSVGQGDEKLFF.

J is TRBJ2-3 and V is TRBV5-5; 9 bases align to TRBD1. Unmatched junction bases numbered 11, after V lost 4 bases and J lost 2 bases. Germline V gene lookup returns CDR1 SGHKS and CDR2 YYEKEE (reference sequence). CDR3 length: 17 residues. CDR3 sequence reads: CASSPRTGDPSTDTQYF. The DNA of the CDR3 is TGTGCCAGCAGCCCCCGGACAGGGGATCCTTCCACAGATACGCAGTATTTT.

The J gene is TRBJ1-5, the V gene TRBV21-1; the table's D call, TRBD1, has no DNA check behind it. TRBV21-1 is classified as a pseudogene. The CDR3 has 16 residues. The CDR3 is CASSRAGFLEDQPQHF. Here the CDR3 DNA reads TGTGCCAGCAGCAGGGCAGGGTTCTTAGAGGATCAGCCCCAGCATTTT.

This chain uses TRBV6-5 with TRBJ2-1; 7 bases map to TRBD1. Germline assignment: CDR1 MNHEY and CDR2 SVGAGI. The CDR3 has 14 residues. Losses at the gene ends were 8 bases for V and 2 bases for J; bases not matched to a gene: 6. CDR3 loop: CASGRDSPYNEQFF. Here the CDR3 DNA reads TGTGCCAGCGGCCGGGACAGCCCCTACAATGAGCAGTTCTTC.

This chain links TRBV5-4 with TRBJ1-1, with D possibly TRBD1 on 5 matching bases. Per germline, CDR1 SGHNT and CDR2 YYREEE (reference sequence). This CDR3 has 12 residues. V lost 4 bases and J lost 1, with 5 bases in between. This CDR3 reads CASSGQNTEAFF. The CDR3 nucleotides are TGTGCCAGCAGCGGACAGAACACTGAAGCTTTCTTT.

The V and J genes are TRBV5-1 and TRBJ1-1; D possibly corresponds to TRBD1 (5 bases). Germline CDR1 SGHRS, CDR2 YFSETQ. The ends were cut back, 2 bases at V and 1 base at J, with 6 bases in the middle. This CDR3 comprises 13 residues. CDR3 bases: TGCGCCAGCAGCTTAGGGGAGAACACTGAAGCTTTCTTT. This codes for CASSLGENTEAFF.

V and J are TRBV15 and TRBJ2-3, with 8 bases matching TRBD2. The germline CDR1 and CDR2 sequences are LNHNV and YYDKDF (reference sequence). Unmatched junction bases numbered 8, after V lost 2 bases and J lost 4 bases. CDR3 length: 16 amino acids. The CDR3 nucleotides read TGTGCCACCAGCAGAACCCTGACCGGGAGGGCAGATACGCAGTATTTT. It is translated as CATSRTLTGRADTQYF.

This clone was counted a few times. The chain combines TRBV7-9 with TRBJ2-3, with a weak D call TRBD2 (5 bases). V was cut by 5 bases and J by 4 bases, with 13 bases left in between. This CDR3 has 14 residues. Germline assignment: CDR1 SEHNR and CDR2 FQNEAQ (reference sequence). CDR3: CASSPGVDADTQYF. CDR3 bases: TGTGCCAGCAGCCCCGGGGTTGATGCAGATACGCAGTATTTT.

This clone was detected only a few times. The CDR3 region is CSVAGTGAYEQYF. The CDR3 bases are TGCAGCGTCGCCGGGACAGGGGCCTACGAGCAGTACTTC. The chain recombines TRBV29-1 with TRBJ2-7; 10 bases agree with TRBD1. The CDR3 covers 13 residues. Germline V lookup: CDR1 SQVTM, CDR2 ANQGSEA. J was trimmed by 2 bases and V by 6 bases; bases with no gene match: 4.

The chain links TRBV7-8 to TRBJ1-2; 9 nucleotides align to TRBD1. Per germline, CDR1 SGHVS and CDR2 FQNEAQ. The CDR3 is 15 amino acids. V trimming: 4 bases; J trimming: 6 bases; junction bases outside the gene matches: 9. CDR3 nucleotides: TGTGCCAGCAGCTCCAAGAGGGACAGGGTGAATGGCTACACCTTC. Protein: CASSSKRDRVNGYTF.

The J gene is TRBJ2-7, the V gene TRBV2; TRBD2 agrees at 13 bases. This CDR3 spans 18 amino acids. Unmatched junction bases numbered 13, after V lost 8 bases and J lost 0 bases. Germline V gene sequence: CDR1 SNHLY, CDR2 FYNNEI. The CDR3, as DNA: TGTGCCAGCTGGGCCCCCGGGACTAGCGGGGTCAGCTCCTACGAGCAGTACTTC. Translating gives CASWAPGTSGVSSYEQYF.